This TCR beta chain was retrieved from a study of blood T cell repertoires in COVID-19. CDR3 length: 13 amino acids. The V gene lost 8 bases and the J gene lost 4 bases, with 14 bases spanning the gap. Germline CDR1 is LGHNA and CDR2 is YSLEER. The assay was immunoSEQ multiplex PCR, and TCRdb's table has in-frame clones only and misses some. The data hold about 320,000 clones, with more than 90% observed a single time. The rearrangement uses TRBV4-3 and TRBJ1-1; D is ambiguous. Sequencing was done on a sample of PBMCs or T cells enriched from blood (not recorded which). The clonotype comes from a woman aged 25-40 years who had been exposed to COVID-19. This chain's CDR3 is CASSGWMGTEAFF. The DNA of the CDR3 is TGCGCCAGCTCGGGGTGGATGGGCACTGAAGCTTTCTTT.